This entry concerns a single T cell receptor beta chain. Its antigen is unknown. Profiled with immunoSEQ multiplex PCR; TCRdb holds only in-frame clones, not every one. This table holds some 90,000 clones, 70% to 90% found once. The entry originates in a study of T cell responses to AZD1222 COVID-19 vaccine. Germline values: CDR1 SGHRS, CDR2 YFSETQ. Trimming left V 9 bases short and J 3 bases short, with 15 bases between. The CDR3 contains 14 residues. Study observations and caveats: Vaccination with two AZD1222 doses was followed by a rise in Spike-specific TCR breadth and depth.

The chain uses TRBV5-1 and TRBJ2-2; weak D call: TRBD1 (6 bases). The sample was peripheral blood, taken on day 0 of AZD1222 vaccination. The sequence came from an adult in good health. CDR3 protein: CATTTGLYTGELFF. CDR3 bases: TGCGCCACCACGACAGGATTGTACACCGGGGAGCTGTTTTTT.